The rows below give T cell receptor beta chains drawn from one sample of a study of OX40 agonist ivuxolimab in advanced cancers. Clones were read by immunoSEQ multiplex PCR, and TCRdb kept only the in-frame ones, dropping some. The sample records under 70,000 clones, just over 85% being singletons. Sample: CD4+ or CD8+ T cells sorted from blood, taken in a trial of the OX40 agonist ivuxolimab. These receptor sequences come from an adult with an advanced solid tumor such as melanoma, head and neck, liver or kidney cancer. Both conserved end residues are part of each CDR3. D genes are given only for firm matches. Some rows have no size entry. The others give once, few or many, or a class for an expanded clone.

d_call | clone_size | j_call | v_call | cdr3_aa | cdr3_nt
NA | NA | TRBJ2-7 | TRBV18 | CASSPGQFSYEQYF | TGTGCCAGCTCACCCGGACAGTTCTCCTACGAGCAGTACTTC
NA | NA | TRBJ2-5 | TRBV7-3 | CASSLGTGFETQYF | TGTGCCAGCAGCTTAGGAACAGGGTTCGAGACCCAGTACTTC
TRBD2 | NA | TRBJ2-1 | TRBV19 | CASSSGTSGYNEQFF | TGTGCCAGTAGTTCCGGGACTAGCGGATACAATGAGCAGTTCTTC
NA | NA | TRBJ2-5 | TRBV6-5 | CASREPGAGTQYF | TGTGCCAGCAGAGAACCGGGGGCGGGGACCCAGTACTTC
TRBD2 | NA | TRBJ2-1 | TRBV6-4 | CASRPPGLAGGDEQFF | TGTGCCAGCAGACCCCCGGGACTAGCGGGAGGGGATGAGCAGTTCTTC
NA | few | TRBJ1-2 | TRBV28 | CASRPTGSYGYTF | TGTGCCAGCAGGCCCACCGGGAGCTATGGCTACACCTTC
TRBD2 | NA | TRBJ2-5 | TRBV7-3 | CASSLKAGGPLETQYF | TGTGCCAGCAGCTTAAAAGCGGGAGGGCCTCTTGAGACCCAGTACTTC
TRBD2 | few | TRBJ2-7 | TRBV23-1 | CASSQDKTDNSGPGSYEQYF | TGCGCCAGCAGTCAAGATAAGACAGATAATAGCGGGCCTGGGTCCTACGAGCAGTACTTC
TRBD2 | NA | TRBJ2-3 | TRBV19 | CASSTPAGITDTQYF | TGTGCCAGTAGTACCCCAGCGGGGATCACAGATACGCAGTATTTT
NA | NA | TRBJ1-5 | TRBV28 | CASNSLMGSNQPQHF | TGTGCCAGCAACAGTCTTATGGGAAGCAATCAGCCCCAGCATTTT
TRBD1 | once | TRBJ1-3 | TRBV30 | CAWRNRGSGNTIYF | TGTGCCTGGAGGAACAGGGGCTCTGGAAACACCATATATTTT
NA | NA | TRBJ1-4 | TRBV4-1 | CASSQGHSKVGEKLFF | TGCGCCAGCAGCCAAGGGCACTCGAAAGTTGGTGAAAAACTGTTTTTT
NA | NA | TRBJ2-7 | TRBV7-2 | CASSLASQGYEQYF | TGTGCCAGCAGCTTAGCTTCGCAGGGCTACGAGCAGTACTTC
NA | NA | TRBJ2-1 | TRBV5-4 | CASSFDRNEQFF | TGTGCCAGCAGCTTTGATAGGAATGAGCAGTTCTTC
NA | NA | TRBJ2-1 | TRBV21-1 | CASSKGLVEDSYNEQFF | TGTGCCAGCAGCAAAGGGTTAGTGGAGGACTCCTACAATGAGCAGTTCTTC
TRBD1 | NA | TRBJ2-4 | TRBV5-1 | CASSPGTGEVAKNIQYF | TGCGCCAGCAGCCCAGGGACAGGCGAGGTAGCCAAAAACATTCAGTACTTC
TRBD2 | NA | TRBJ2-1 | TRBV5-8 | CASSPQGLAGRDEQFF | TGTGCCAGCAGCCCCCAGGGGCTAGCGGGAAGAGATGAGCAGTTCTTC
TRBD2 | NA | TRBJ2-3 | TRBV4-1 | CASSPGLAGADTQYF | TGCGCCAGCAGCCCCGGACTAGCGGGAGCAGATACGCAGTATTTT
TRBD2 | NA | TRBJ2-2 | TRBV19 | CASSIGGLAFANTGELFF | TGTGCCAGTAGTATCGGGGGACTAGCGTTCGCGAACACCGGGGAGCTGTTTTTT
TRBD2 | NA | TRBJ2-5 | TRBV11-3 | CASSLLRTSRTQYF | TGTGCCAGCAGCTTACTTAGGACTAGTAGGACCCAGTACTTC
TRBD1 | NA | TRBJ2-3 | TRBV6-4 | CATRQGVSDTQYF | TGTGCCACCAGACAGGGGGTATCAGATACGCAGTATTTT
TRBD1 | NA | TRBJ1-1 | TRBV29-1 | CSGTRDRGEAFF | TGCAGCGGCACCCGGGACAGGGGTGAAGCTTTCTTT
NA | NA | TRBJ2-3 | TRBV6-1 | CASSGADTQYF | TGTGCCAGCAGTGGAGCAGATACGCAGTATTTT
TRBD1 | NA | TRBJ1-1 | TRBV28 | CASSSRTGNTEAFF | TGTGCCAGCAGTTCCCGGACAGGGAACACTGAAGCTTTCTTT
NA | NA | TRBJ2-7 | TRBV7-8 | CASSLAGGTMYEQYF | TGTGCCAGCAGCTTAGCGGGCGGGACAATGTACGAGCAGTACTTC
TRBD1 | NA | TRBJ1-1 | TRBV6-1 | CASSEVDRGNTEAFF | TGTGCCAGCAGTGAAGTCGACAGGGGGAACACTGAAGCTTTCTTT
NA | NA | TRBJ2-3 | TRBV2 | CASARLDTQYF | TGTGCCAGCGCAAGGTTGGATACGCAGTATTTT
NA | NA | TRBJ2-2 | TRBV5-1 | CASTEGVAGELFF | TGCGCCAGCACGGAGGGGGTTGCCGGGGAGCTGTTTTTT
TRBD2 | NA | TRBJ2-3 | TRBV5-4 | CASSLLAGGPDTQYF | TGTGCCAGCAGCTTGCTAGCGGGAGGGCCGGATACGCAGTATTTT
NA | NA | TRBJ2-1 | TRBV30 | CAWMLAWGEQFF | TGTGCCTGGATGCTAGCGTGGGGTGAGCAGTTCTTC
TRBD1 | NA | TRBJ1-2 | TRBV28 | CASSQGVHGYTF | TGTGCCAGCAGTCAGGGGGTTCATGGCTACACCTTC
TRBD1 | NA | TRBJ1-2 | TRBV4-1 | CASSPPRDREEGRKGYTF | TGCGCCAGCTCCCCGCCCCGGGACAGGGAGGAAGGGAGAAAGGGGTACACCTTC
TRBD1 | NA | TRBJ2-7 | TRBV18 | CASSLSGQGSYEQYF | TGTGCCAGCTCATTATCGGGACAGGGCTCCTACGAGCAGTACTTC
NA | once | TRBJ1-1 | TRBV30 | CAWSYRWEGTTEAFF | TGTGCCTGGAGTTACCGGTGGGAGGGGACGACTGAAGCTTTCTTT
TRBD2 | NA | TRBJ2-3 | TRBV19 | CASSIPAGGTDTQYF | TGTGCCAGTAGTATCCCGGCGGGAGGCACAGATACGCAGTATTTT
NA | NA | TRBJ2-5 | TRBV5-1 | CASSSEREQETQYF | TGCGCCAGCAGCTCGGAACGGGAGCAAGAGACCCAGTACTTC
NA | few | TRBJ2-7 | TRBV13 | CASSLTGVYEQYF | TGTGCCAGCAGCTTGACGGGAGTCTACGAGCAGTACTTC
NA | once | TRBJ2-7 | TRBV6-5 | CASSSTTPVGEQYF | TGTGCCAGCAGTTCGACGACACCCGTAGGTGAGCAGTACTTC
NA | NA | TRBJ2-1 | TRBV5-4 | CASSLLAGASYNEQFF | TGTGCCAGCAGCTTGCTTGCGGGGGCCTCCTACAATGAGCAGTTCTTC
NA | NA | TRBJ2-6 | TRBV5-1 | CASSLSFRGANVLTF | TGCGCCAGCAGCTTATCCTTTAGGGGGGCCAACGTCCTGACTTTC
NA | NA | TRBJ2-3 | TRBV5-1 | CASSLGLSPDTQYF | TGCGCCAGCAGCCTGGGACTTTCCCCAGATACGCAGTATTTT
NA | NA | TRBJ2-5 | TRBV25-1 | CASSLHGRETQYF | TGTGCCAGCAGTCTCCACGGCCGGGAGACCCAGTACTTC
NA | NA | TRBJ1-4 | TRBV28 | CASSWTLEKLFF | TGTGCCAGCAGTTGGACTCTTGAAAAACTGTTTTTT